A selection of T cell receptor beta chains follows, all from one sample in a study of cytomegalovirus exposure and HLA in healthy donors. The data were produced by immunoSEQ multiplex PCR, yet TCRdb's version contains in-frame clones alone and is incomplete. Among tens of thousands of clones listed, around three quarters were seen once. The sample taken for sequencing was PBMCs. The receptors shown here come from a middle-aged woman in good health and CMV-seropositive. Each CDR3 is given with its conserved first and last residue. The order of the fields is J gene, D gene, clone size, V gene, CDR3 DNA, CDR3 protein. The D gene is left open where the match is weak. Rows give clone size only sometimes, using once, few, many, or a class for an expanded clone.

>TRBJ2-3|TRBD2|-|TRBV11-3
TGTGCCAGCAGCCCGTTTCGGGCGGGAGTAGCAGATACGCAGTATTTT
CASSPFRAGVADTQYF
>TRBJ2-1|-|-|TRBV7-3
TGTGCCAGCAGCTTGGGGACACCGAACAATGAGCAGTTCTTC
CASSLGTPNNEQFF
>TRBJ2-1|-|-|TRBV4-3
TGCGCCAGCAGCCAAGATTTGGGACTTTCGCACTACAATGAGCAGTTCTTC
CASSQDLGLSHYNEQFF
>TRBJ1-3|TRBD1|-|TRBV11-2
TGTGCCAGCAGCTTAGCCTCGACAGGGATCGGAAACACCATATATTTT
CASSLASTGIGNTIYF
>TRBJ1-1|-|few|TRBV21-1
TGTGCCAGCAGCAGAGGCGGGGGCGCGGTCACTGAAGCTTTCTTT
CASSRGGGAVTEAFF
>TRBJ2-7|TRBD2|few|TRBV7-2
TGTGCCAGCAGCTTAGCGGGACTAGCGGGCGGACTAGACGAGCAGTACTTC
CASSLAGLAGGLDEQYF
>TRBJ2-7|TRBD2|-|TRBV27
TGTGCCAGCAGTCCAGCTAGCGGGCCAGCCTACGAGCAGTACTTC
CASSPASGPAYEQYF
>TRBJ2-7|TRBD1|-|TRBV9
TGTGCCAGCAGCGCGGGTTGGGACAGGGGGGCCTACGAGCAGTACTTC
CASSAGWDRGAYEQYF
>TRBJ2-5|TRBD2|-|TRBV27
TGTGCCAGCAGTTTAGCGGGAGCGGTGGAGACCCAGTACTTC
CASSLAGAVETQYF
>TRBJ1-2|TRBD1|-|TRBV28
TGTGCCAGCAGTTTCCTTATAAGGACAGGGGCGGTGTACACCTTC
CASSFLIRTGAVYTF
>TRBJ2-7|TRBD1|-|TRBV15
TGTGCCACCAGCAGGTGGGGGACAGGTCCTACCTACGAGCAGTACTTC
CATSRWGTGPTYEQYF
>TRBJ2-7|-|-|TRBV7-8
TGTGCCAGCAGCTCTTCACCCGGAGAGACCTACGAGCAGTACTTC
CASSSSPGETYEQYF
>TRBJ2-7|-|-|TRBV30
TGTGCGTGGGGCCAGAACTACGAGCAGTACTTC
CAWGQNYEQYF
>TRBJ1-1|-|-|TRBV19
TGTGCCAGTAGTCTTGGACAACACACTGAAGCTTTCTTT
CASSLGQHTEAFF
>TRBJ2-1|TRBD2|-|TRBV7-2
TGTGCCAGCAGCCCCCGACTAGCGGGAGTGAACTACAATGAGCAGTTCTTC
CASSPRLAGVNYNEQFF
>TRBJ2-7|TRBD1|-|TRBV5-1
TGCGCCAGCAGCTCCACCGGGACAGGGCTTTACGAGCAGTACTTC
CASSSTGTGLYEQYF
>TRBJ2-1|TRBD1|-|TRBV5-1
TGCGCCAGCCGGAAGACAGGGTTAGACAATGAGCAGTTCTTC
CASRKTGLDNEQFF
>TRBJ2-7|TRBD1|-|TRBV6-5
TGTGCCAGCAGATACAGGACAGGGGGACGAGGCGAGCAGTACTTC
CASRYRTGGRGEQYF
>TRBJ2-7|-|-|TRBV9
TGTGCCAGCAGCGTAGGCGGACAGCCCTCCTACGAGCAGTACTTC
CASSVGGQPSYEQYF
>TRBJ2-7|TRBD2|-|TRBV7-8
TGTGCCAGCAGCTCCGGACTAGCGGGCCCCACCTACGAGCAGTACTTC
CASSSGLAGPTYEQYF
>TRBJ2-2|TRBD2|-|TRBV7-2
TGTGCCAGCAGGGGTAGCGGGAGGGTCGTCACCGGGGAGCTGTTTTTT
CASRGSGRVVTGELFF
>TRBJ2-7|TRBD2|once|TRBV29-1
TGCAGCGTTGAAGTCCCCCGGCGGGAGACGGGGGAGCAGTACTTC
CSVEVPRRETGEQYF
>TRBJ2-6|TRBD1|-|TRBV4-2
TGTGCCAGCAGCCAAGTGACATCTACCCTAGACAGGGGCAACGTCCTGACTTTC
CASSQVTSTLDRGNVLTF
>TRBJ1-2|-|-|TRBV5-1
TGCGCCAGCAGCTCGCGGGACCGTGGCTACACCTTC
CASSSRDRGYTF
>TRBJ1-1|-|-|TRBV29-1
TGCAGCGTTGAGACCGGGGGGCTCGCTGAAGCTTTCTTT
CSVETGGLAEAFF
>TRBJ2-7|TRBD2|-|TRBV6-1
TGTGCCAGCAGCAGGACTAGCGGGAACTACGAGCAGTACTTC
CASSRTSGNYEQYF
>TRBJ1-1|-|-|TRBV7-2
TGTGCCAGCAGCTTTTTAAGGTCTTCGGGGGGCATCGCTGAAGCTTTCTTT
CASSFLRSSGGIAEAFF
>TRBJ1-4|TRBD1|-|TRBV11-3
TGTGCCAGCAGCCAGCGACAGGGACGCACTAATGAAAAACTGTTTTTT
CASSQRQGRTNEKLFF
>TRBJ2-3|TRBD2|-|TRBV11-3
TGTGCCAGCAGCACCAGGACTAGCGGGAGAGATACGCAGTATTTT
CASSTRTSGRDTQYF
>TRBJ1-5|-|-|TRBV19
TGTGCCAGCGGCAGGGGCAATCAGCCCCAGCATTTT
CASGRGNQPQHF
>TRBJ2-3|TRBD2|-|TRBV7-9
TGTGCCAGCAGCTTAACTAGCGGGAGGGTTGCAGATACGCAGTATTTT
CASSLTSGRVADTQYF
>TRBJ2-5|-|few|TRBV29-1
TGCAGCGTTGTAGTTCCAGGGAAAGAGACCCAGTACTTC
CSVVVPGKETQYF
>TRBJ1-3|TRBD1|-|TRBV5-1
TGCGCCAGCAGCTTGACAGGGGGGAGAAACACCATATATTTT
CASSLTGGRNTIYF
>TRBJ2-5|TRBD1|-|TRBV30
TGTGCCTGGAGGACAGGGGGCGAGACCCAGTACTTC
CAWRTGGETQYF
>TRBJ2-4|TRBD1|-|TRBV28
TGTGCCAGCAGCCCCGCTAATCTGGACAGGGAGGACATTCAGTACTTC
CASSPANLDREDIQYF
>TRBJ1-2|-|-|TRBV7-6
TGTGCCAGCAGCTTAGATGGAGGGGCTGACGGCTACACCTTC
CASSLDGGADGYTF
>TRBJ1-1|-|once|TRBV7-8
TGTGCCAGCAGCATGACAGACAACACTGAAGCTTTCTTT
CASSMTDNTEAFF
>TRBJ1-5|-|once|TRBV19
TGTGCCAGTAGTATAGCCGGGGGACATCAGCCCCAGCATTTT
CASSIAGGHQPQHF
>TRBJ2-7|TRBD2|once|TRBV5-1
TGCGCCAGCAGCTTGGGAGCGGGAGAGACCTACGAGCAGTACTTC
CASSLGAGETYEQYF
>TRBJ2-3|TRBD1|-|TRBV5-1
TGCGCCAGCAGCCTACTGTGGGACAGGGGAGGCGATACGCAGTATTTT
CASSLLWDRGGDTQYF
>TRBJ2-5|TRBD2|-|TRBV5-6
TGTGCCAGCAGCTTTCCGGGACTAGGAGAGACCCAGTACTTC
CASSFPGLGETQYF
>TRBJ1-1|-|once|TRBV19
TGTGCCAGTAGTATGGGGCCTAGGGGGGCTTTCTTT
CASSMGPRGAFF
>TRBJ2-5|-|-|TRBV19
TGTGCCAGTAGTATTTACTTCCAAGAGACCCAGTACTTC
CASSIYFQETQYF
>TRBJ2-3|TRBD1|-|TRBV6-5
TGTGCCAGCAGTTACGAGACAGGGGGCAGTACGCAGTATTTT
CASSYETGGSTQYF
>TRBJ2-1|-|few|TRBV5-4
TGTGCCAGCAGCTTGATGGGGGCCGATGAGCAGTTCTTC
CASSLMGADEQFF
>TRBJ2-1|-|-|TRBV27
TGTGCCAGCAGTCCTAACCCAGGGCTCCCCGGTGAGCAGTTCTTC
CASSPNPGLPGEQFF
>TRBJ2-7|TRBD2|-|TRBV28
TGTGCCAGCATGGATCGGGGCGGGAGAGGCGAGCAGTACTTC
CASMDRGGRGEQYF
>TRBJ2-7|-|-|TRBV27
TGTGCCAGCAGTCCCGGACAGAAGTATTACGAGCAGTACTTC
CASSPGQKYYEQYF
>TRBJ2-1|TRBD2|-|TRBV11-2
TGTGCCAGCAGCTGGACTAGCGGACCGCAAGGGGAGCAGTTCTTC
CASSWTSGPQGEQFF
>TRBJ2-5|TRBD1|-|TRBV14
TGTGCCAGCAGCTGGCCCGGGACAGAGGAGGCCCAGTACTTC
CASSWPGTEEAQYF
>TRBJ2-7|TRBD2|-|TRBV6-1
TGTGCCAGCAGTGGAACTAGCGGGAAAGCCTACGAGCAGTACTTC
CASSGTSGKAYEQYF